A selection of T cell receptor beta chains follows, all from one sample in a study of CD8+ T cells in alopecia areata. Here immunoSEQ multiplex PCR was the method, and the copy in TCRdb shows in-frame clones only, minus some. This table holds about 130,000 clones, about 47% found once. The sequences come from CD8+ T cells sorted from blood, collected at week 0. Receptors originate from a human donor with alopecia areata. The CDR3 runs from the conserved cysteine through the conserved F or W. A D gene is named only where the DNA matches it firmly. Not every row has a clone size; where given, it reads once, few, many or a size class.

J | D | V | size | CDR3 | DNA
TRBJ2-7 | . | TRBV5-1 | . | CASSLGLKSSYEQYF | TGCGCCAGCAGCTTGGGTTTGAAGAGCTCCTACGAGCAGTACTTC
TRBJ1-1 | . | TRBV7-9 | . | CASSFARGFGEAFF | TGTGCCAGCAGCTTTGCGAGGGGCTTCGGTGAAGCTTTCTTT
TRBJ2-1 | TRBD2 | TRBV30 | . | CAWDPGAPPAGVGSEQFF | TGTGCCTGGGACCCCGGGGCCCCACCAGCGGGGGTGGGGAGTGAGCAGTTCTTC
TRBJ2-2 | . | TRBV30 | . | CAWAGNTGELFF | TGTGCCTGGGCGGGGAACACCGGGGAGCTGTTTTTT
TRBJ1-1 | . | TRBV15 | . | CATTNTWGTEAFF | TGTGCCACCACCAACACTTGGGGCACTGAAGCTTTCTTT
TRBJ2-1 | . | TRBV7-9 | many | CASSLGNFDEQFF | TGTGCCAGCAGCTTAGGCAACTTCGATGAGCAGTTCTTC
TRBJ2-5 | TRBD1 | TRBV7-9 | . | CASRSGTGEGETQYF | TGTGCCAGCAGATCCGGGACAGGGGAGGGAGAGACCCAGTACTTC
TRBJ2-3 | TRBD2 | TRBV27 | . | CASSLPGEGPPDTDTQYF | TGTGCCAGCAGTCTACCCGGGGAGGGGCCGCCAGACACAGATACGCAGTATTTT
TRBJ2-5 | TRBD1 | TRBV27 | . | CASSPRQGTETQYF | TGTGCCAGCAGTCCTCGACAGGGTACGGAGACCCAGTACTTC
TRBJ2-7 | TRBD2 | TRBV5-1 | . | CASSSRGTSGHLEDEQYF | TGCGCCAGCAGCTCTAGGGGGACTAGCGGACACCTAGAAGACGAGCAGTACTTC
TRBJ2-5 | TRBD2 | TRBV11-2 | . | CASSYLWTSQLGTQYF | TGTGCCAGCAGCTACTTATGGACTAGTCAGTTAGGGACCCAGTACTTC
TRBJ2-7 | . | TRBV27 | few | CASSLMGASYEQYF | TGTGCCAGCAGTTTAATGGGGGCCTCCTACGAGCAGTACTTC
TRBJ2-7 | . | TRBV29-1 | . | CSVGGSYEQYF | TGCAGCGTTGGTGGCTCCTACGAGCAGTACTTC
TRBJ2-7 | . | TRBV6-1 | . | CASSELGGPGEQYF | TGTGCCAGCAGTGAACTGGGGGGGCCAGGCGAGCAGTACTTC
TRBJ1-2 | TRBD1 | TRBV30 | . | CAWSPLTGGGYGYTF | TGTGCCTGGAGTCCCCTGACAGGGGGCGGCTATGGCTACACCTTC
TRBJ2-5 | . | TRBV4-1 | many | CASSQVGGVETQYF | TGCGCCAGCAGCCAAGTCGGAGGGGTAGAGACCCAGTACTTC
TRBJ2-1 | TRBD1 | TRBV4-1 | few | CASSQVGPGQAYNEQFF | TGCGCCAGCAGCCAAGTCGGCCCGGGACAGGCATACAATGAGCAGTTCTTC
TRBJ1-5 | . | TRBV14 | . | CASSQGWGNQPQHF | TGTGCCAGCAGCCAAGGGTGGGGAAATCAGCCCCAGCATTTT
TRBJ1-4 | TRBD1 | TRBV7-9 | many | CASSSSPGTGNEKLFF | TGTGCCAGCAGCTCTTCTCCCGGGACAGGGAATGAAAAACTGTTTTTT
TRBJ2-5 | TRBD1 | TRBV27 | once | CASSGQEQETQYF | TGTGCCAGCAGTGGACAGGAACAAGAGACCCAGTACTTC
TRBJ2-5 | . | TRBV29-1 | . | CSVEKGFRETQYF | TGCAGCGTTGAAAAAGGTTTCCGAGAGACCCAGTACTTC
TRBJ2-2 | . | TRBV29-1 | . | CSAEWGNGELFF | TGCAGCGCCGAATGGGGGAACGGGGAGCTGTTTTTT
TRBJ1-4 | . | TRBV7-9 | . | CASSLGREKLFF | TGTGCCAGCAGCTTAGGTCGGGAAAAACTGTTTTTT
TRBJ2-7 | TRBD2 | TRBV2 | . | CASSEDGGTPYEQYF | TGTGCCAGCAGTGAAGACGGGGGGACCCCCTACGAGCAGTACTTC
TRBJ2-7 | . | TRBV5-4 | . | CASSPRPNYEQYF | TGTGCCAGCAGCCCCCGGCCTAACTACGAGCAGTACTTC
TRBJ2-7 | . | TRBV2 | . | CASSEVAALGYEQYF | TGTGCCAGCAGTGAAGTGGCAGCCCTGGGGTACGAGCAGTACTTC
TRBJ2-4 | . | TRBV29-1 | . | CSVTSSPDIQYF | TGCAGCGTAACTAGCTCCCCAGACATTCAGTACTTC
TRBJ2-7 | TRBD2 | TRBV19 | . | CASSMWLSGGHYEQYF | TGTGCCAGTAGTATGTGGCTAAGCGGGGGGCACTACGAGCAGTACTTC
TRBJ2-1 | TRBD1 | TRBV7-9 | . | CASTPGTGGNEQFF | TGTGCCAGCACTCCCGGGACAGGGGGGAATGAGCAGTTCTTC
TRBJ1-2 | . | TRBV5-6 | . | CASSSQGFDYGYTF | TGTGCCAGCAGCTCACAGGGATTTGACTATGGCTACACCTTC
TRBJ2-7 | TRBD1 | TRBV4-1 | few | CASSQRDRYSYEQYF | TGCGCCAGCAGCCAAAGGGACAGGTACTCCTACGAGCAGTACTTC
TRBJ2-1 | TRBD1 | TRBV14 | . | CASSSGQGVMFNEQFF | TGTGCCAGCAGCTCCGGACAGGGGGTTATGTTCAATGAGCAGTTCTTC
TRBJ2-1 | . | TRBV7-9 | few | CASSFRSGGYNEQFF | TGTGCCAGCAGCTTCCGGTCGGGCGGATACAATGAGCAGTTCTTC
TRBJ2-1 | . | TRBV9 | . | CASSAHSSYNEQFF | TGTGCCAGCAGCGCCCACAGCTCCTACAATGAGCAGTTCTTC
TRBJ2-3 | TRBD1 | TRBV7-7 | . | CASSPLPQGKGFADTQYF | TGTGCTAGCAGCCCCCTGCCACAGGGGAAGGGCTTTGCAGATACGCAGTATTTT
TRBJ2-1 | . | TRBV6-5 | . | CASSPSGNEQFF | TGTGCCAGCAGTCCCTCAGGCAATGAGCAGTTCTTC
TRBJ1-2 | . | TRBV18 | . | CASSPGQYDGYTF | TGTGCCAGCTCACCCGGACAGTACGATGGCTACACCTTC
TRBJ2-5 | . | TRBV29-1 | few | CSSGHTQETQYF | TGCAGCTCGGGACATACTCAAGAGACCCAGTACTTC
TRBJ2-5 | . | TRBV11-2 | . | CASSLQETQYF | TGTGCCAGCAGCCTCCAAGAGACCCAGTACTTC
TRBJ2-7 | TRBD2 | TRBV7-9 | . | CASSLASPGLGNEQYF | TGTGCCAGCAGCTTAGCTTCCCCGGGACTAGGAAACGAGCAGTACTTC
TRBJ1-5 | TRBD1 | TRBV27 | few | CASSFRQGGQPQHF | TGTGCCAGCAGTTTTCGACAGGGTGGTCAGCCCCAGCATTTT
TRBJ2-5 | TRBD2 | TRBV13 | . | CASSYSTSGEQETQYF | TGTGCCAGCAGCTATTCGACTAGCGGGGAACAAGAGACCCAGTACTTC
TRBJ2-1 | TRBD2 | TRBV7-9 | . | CASSSPGTRIVYEQFF | TGTGCCAGCAGCTCACCGGGGACTAGGATAGTCTATGAGCAGTTCTTC
TRBJ2-2 | . | TRBV9 | . | CASSVGTTGELFF | TGTGCCAGCAGCGTAGGGACCACCGGGGAGCTGTTTTTT
TRBJ2-7 | . | TRBV29-1 | . | CSVESGASYEQYF | TGCAGCGTTGAGTCAGGGGCCTCCTACGAGCAGTACTTC
TRBJ2-7 | TRBD1 | TRBV15 | . | CATSRDTGGGYEQYF | TGTGCCACCAGCAGAGATACAGGGGGCGGTTACGAGCAGTACTTC
TRBJ2-3 | . | TRBV11-2 | . | CASSSGPRDTQYF | TGTGCCAGCAGCTCTGGACCAAGAGATACGCAGTATTTT
TRBJ2-3 | . | TRBV27 | . | CASSPVGLEASTDTQYF | TGTGCCAGCAGTCCAGTGGGCCTAGAGGCGTCCACAGATACGCAGTATTTT
TRBJ2-5 | . | TRBV10-3 | . | CAAWPGGEQETQYF | TGTGCCGCGTGGCCGGGCGGGGAGCAAGAGACCCAGTACTTC
TRBJ1-4 | TRBD1 | TRBV29-1 | . | CSVWDSNEKLFF | TGCAGCGTTTGGGACAGTAATGAAAAACTGTTTTTT
TRBJ1-2 | TRBD1 | TRBV29-1 | . | CSVGVMTGKDNYGYTF | TGCAGCGTTGGGGTCATGACAGGGAAGGATAACTATGGCTACACCTTC
TRBJ2-5 | . | TRBV9 | . | CASSGDSETQYF | TGTGCCAGCAGTGGCGACTCGGAGACCCAGTACTTC
TRBJ1-5 | TRBD1 | TRBV27 | . | CASSLWAGGRGQPQHF | TGTGCCAGCAGTTTATGGGCAGGGGGCAGGGGTCAGCCCCAGCATTTT
TRBJ1-6 | . | TRBV15 | many | CATSRDVGGSSPLHF | TGTGCCACCAGCAGAGATGTTGGTGGAAGTTCACCCCTCCACTTT
TRBJ2-5 | . | TRBV7-3 | . | CASSSTGTQQETQYF | TGTGCCAGCAGCTCAACCGGGACTCAACAAGAGACCCAGTACTTC
TRBJ1-6 | . | TRBV4-1 | . | CASSPTGLENSPLHF | TGCGCCAGCAGCCCAACGGGACTTGAAAATTCACCCCTCCACTTT
TRBJ2-7 | . | TRBV5-6 | once | CASSLDRGYEQYF | TGTGCCAGCAGCTTGGACAGAGGCTACGAGCAGTACTTC